Presented here are 11 T cell receptor beta chains from one specimen sequenced in a study of shared clonotypes between healthy human individuals. Only in-frame clones appear in the TCRdb table, and some are missing; sequencing was by immunoSEQ multiplex PCR. Of 150,000 to 200,000 clones listed, approximately 62% are singletons. Sequencing was done on a sample of memory CD4+ T cells sorted from blood. Regarding subset: CD45RA-negative fraction. These receptors came from a man aged 25 to 45 in good health.

The rearrangement links TRBV5-1 to TRBJ2-5; 8 bases agree with TRBD1. The CDR3 extends over 15 amino acids. From germline, CDR1 is SGHRS and CDR2 YFSETQ. The trim removed 0 bases at V and 4 bases at J, leaving 5 bases unmatched. The CDR3 here is CASSLDGQGAETQYF. CDR3 DNA: TGCGCCAGCAGCTTGGATGGGCAGGGGGCAGAGACCCAGTACTTC. The whole variable domain, remainder taken from reference TRBV5-1 and TRBJ2-5, is KAGVTQTPRYLIKTRGQQVTLSCSPISGHRSVSWYQQTPGQGLQFLFEYFSETQRNKGNFPGRFSGRQFSNSRSEMNVSTLELGDSALYLCASSLDGQGAETQYFGPGTRLLVL.

DNA of the CDR3: TGCAGCGTTGCCGATAGAGGCTCTGGGGCCAACGTCCTGACTTTC. As protein: CSVADRGSGANVLTF. The chain joins TRBV29-1 to TRBJ2-6; D is unclear. There are 15 residues in the CDR3. Trimming pared 4 bases from V and 0 bases from J, leaving 10 bases between. CDR1 and CDR2 (germline): SQVTM, ANQGSEA.

V gene TRBV5-4 combines with J gene TRBJ2-7; TRBD1 matches at 9 bases. CDR1 is SGHNT and CDR2 is YYREEE in the germline V gene (reference sequence). With V trimmed by 8 bases and J by 6 bases, 6 bases remained unmatched. This CDR3 comprises 12 residues. Written as DNA, the CDR3 is TGTGCCAGTAGTGGACAGGGGCGCGAGCAGTACTTC. This sequence encodes CASSGQGREQYF.

The chain joins TRBV6-1 to TRBJ2-2, with D possibly TRBD2 on 5 matching bases. CDR1 is MNHNS and CDR2 is SASEGT in the germline V gene. The CDR3 has 14 residues. Trimming took 4 bases from V and 4 from J, leaving 10 bases between them. CDR3 residues: CASSVERGTGELFF. Written as DNA, the CDR3 is TGTGCCAGCAGTGTTGAACGGGGCACCGGGGAGCTGTTTTTT.

The chain uses TRBV7-7 and TRBJ2-7; 7 bases match TRBD1. CDR1 and CDR2 from the germline V gene are SSHAT and FNYEAQ (reference sequence). V lost 4 bases and J lost 6; bases outside the gene matches: 6. The CDR3 is 13 residues long. CDR3 nucleotides: TGTGCCAGCAGCTCGACAGGGACGGGCGAGCAGTACTTC. Translation gives CASSSTGTGEQYF.

The chain combines TRBV10-3 with TRBJ2-3, with D unresolved. The CDR3 spans 14 residues. The V gene's germline CDR1 is ENHRY and CDR2 SYGVKD. With 6 bases removed from V and 0 bases from J, the gap between germline ends came to 10 bases. CDR3 sequence: CAISLTSSTDTQYF. CDR3 sequence (DNA): TGTGCCATCAGCTTGACATCTAGCACAGATACGCAGTATTTT.

The table lists this clone with many counts. The chain joins TRBV7-9 to TRBJ2-5; D is undetermined. Germline CDR1 and CDR2: SEHNR and FQNEAQ (reference sequence). The length of the CDR3 is 12 residues. The V end was cut by 5 bases, the J end by 1 base, with 5 bases between. The chain's CDR3 is CASSRVQETQYF. DNA of the CDR3: TGTGCCAGCAGCCGGGTCCAAGAGACCCAGTACTTC. The full variable domain, rest sourced from reference TRBV7-9 and TRBJ2-5, is DTGVSQNPRHKITKRGQNVTFRCDPISEHNRLYWYRQTLGQGPEFLTYFQNEAQLEKSRLLSDRFSAERPKGSFSTLEIQRTEQGDSAMYLCASSRVQETQYFGPGTRLLVL.

The chain employs TRBV28 and TRBJ2-1; D perhaps matches TRBD1 (6 bases). Trimming cost V 2 bases and J 11 bases, with 16 bases left between them. The CDR3 sequence is 14 residues long. Germline CDR1 is MDHEN and CDR2 is SYDVKM. This CDR3 is CASSLNWSGAQQFF. In DNA, the CDR3 is TGTGCCAGCAGTTTAAATTGGTCAGGGGCCCAGCAGTTCTTC. The full variable domain, rest sourced from reference TRBV28 and TRBJ2-1, is DVKVTQSSRYLVKRTGEKVFLECVQDMDHENMFWYRQDPGLGLRLIYFSYDVKMKEKGDIPEGYSVSREKKERFSLILESASTNQTSMYLCASSLNWSGAQQFFGPGTRLTVL.

The chain has TRBV7-8 and TRBJ1-5, with 7 bases matching TRBD1. With 4 bases clipped from V and 0 bases from J, the junction kept 6 bases outside the gene matches. Germline loops: CDR1 SGHVS, CDR2 FQNEAQ. This CDR3 is built from 16 residues. The CDR3 nucleotides are TGTGCCAGCAGCTCCAGACGGACAGGTAGCAATCAGCCCCAGCATTTT. This encodes CASSSRRTGSNQPQHF.

The chain has TRBV5-1 and TRBJ2-5, with D perhaps assigned TRBD1 or TRBD2 (6 bases each). From germline, CDR1 is SGHRS and CDR2 YFSETQ. The V end was cut by 4 bases, the J end by 7 bases, with 14 bases between. This CDR3 comprises 13 residues. The DNA of the CDR3 is TGCGCCAGCAGCCCGGACGGAGGGGGGACCCAGTACTTC. Encoded protein: CASSPDGGGTQYF.

V is TRBV29-1 and J is TRBJ2-5; 9 nucleotides align to TRBD1. The CDR3 length is 12 residues. The V gene's germline CDR1 is SQVTM and CDR2 ANQGSEA. The CDR3 DNA reads as TGCAGTATATTCGCGGGACAGGGGACCCAGTACTTC. Translating gives CSIFAGQGTQYF.